The rows below give T cell receptor beta chains drawn from one sample of a study of Graves' ophthalmopathy and Graves' hyperthyroidism. TCRdb passed the multiplex PCR reads through MiXCR, listing each CDR3 protein once. The table includes almost 750,000 distinct CDR3 sequences, 35% to 50% detected once. The sequencing sample was made of peripheral blood. The receptors stem from an adult man with Graves' ophthalmopathy. Each CDR3 is given with its conserved first and last residue. The D gene is left open where the match is weak. Only some rows state a clone size, as once, few, many or a class for expanded clones.

J: TRBJ1-1
D: .
V: TRBV10-3
size: .
DNA: TGCGCCATCAGAGAAGCAGGGTCGAAAGCTTTCTTT
CDR3: CAIREAGSKAFF

J: TRBJ2-7
D: TRBD2
V: TRBV2
size: .
DNA: TGTGCCAGCAATATACCTAGCGGGAGTTACGAGCAGTACTTC
CDR3: CASNIPSGSYEQYF

J: TRBJ1-4
D: TRBD1
V: TRBV25-1
size: many
DNA: TGTGCCAGCAGTGGGACAGGGGGCCGCAGTGAAAAACTGTTTTTT
CDR3: CASSGTGGRSEKLFF

J: TRBJ2-5
D: .
V: TRBV19
size: few
DNA: TGTGCCAGTAGTATTACGGGAAGCGGACAAGAGACCCAGTACTTC
CDR3: CASSITGSGQETQYF

J: TRBJ1-6
D: .
V: TRBV7-9
size: few
DNA: TGTGCCAGCAGCTTATTTGGGGGCGTAGATTCACCCCTCCACTTT
CDR3: CASSLFGGVDSPLHF

J: TRBJ1-6
D: .
V: TRBV9
size: .
DNA: TGTGCCAGCAGTGTTAGCGGGGGCTCTTCACCCCTCCACTTT
CDR3: CASSVSGGSSPLHF

J: TRBJ2-7
D: TRBD2
V: TRBV7-9
size: once
DNA: TGTGCCAGCAGTTCCCCGGGGGGACCCTCGACCTACGAGCAGTACTTC
CDR3: CASSSPGGPSTYEQYF

J: TRBJ2-2
D: .
V: TRBV2
size: .
DNA: TGTGCCAGCAACCTCTTGTGGCAGGTTTCGGGCGGGGAGCTGTTTTTT
CDR3: CASNLLWQVSGGELFF

J: TRBJ2-7
D: TRBD2
V: TRBV6-5
size: .
DNA: TGTGCCAGCAGTTATTCGGGACTAGCGGGAGTTTACGAGCAGTACTTC
CDR3: CASSYSGLAGVYEQYF

J: TRBJ1-6
D: .
V: TRBV19
size: few
DNA: TGTGCCAGTAGTACGCGGGACCTCTCGGGGCCCCTCCACTTT
CDR3: CASSTRDLSGPLHF

J: TRBJ2-2
D: .
V: TRBV24-1
size: many
DNA: TGTGCCACCAGTGATAAGGACCTTTTTGAAGTCACCGGGGAGCTGTTTTTT
CDR3: CATSDKDLFEVTGELFF

J: TRBJ1-5
D: .
V: TRBV24-1
size: .
DNA: TGTGCCACCAGTGCTAGAGAATCCAGGGGCAATCAGCCCCAGCATTTT
CDR3: CATSARESRGNQPQHF

J: TRBJ1-2
D: .
V: TRBV5-6
size: few
DNA: TGTGCCAGCAGCCTAGCGGGGGTTATTAGAGAAGCTAACTATGGCTACACCTTC
CDR3: CASSLAGVIREANYGYTF

J: TRBJ2-7
D: TRBD1
V: TRBV6-1
size: .
DNA: TGTGCCAGCAGTGCGGACAGGTACGAGCAGTACTTC
CDR3: CASSADRYEQYF

J: TRBJ2-7
D: .
V: TRBV29-1
size: many
DNA: TGCAGCGTTGAGGGGCTGACGAATTACCTTTACGAGCAGTACTTC
CDR3: CSVEGLTNYLYEQYF

J: TRBJ2-7
D: .
V: TRBV20-1
size: .
DNA: TGCAGTGCTAGACCAGCAGGAGATTCCTACGAGCAGTACTTC
CDR3: CSARPAGDSYEQYF

J: TRBJ2-5
D: TRBD2
V: TRBV12-3/TRBV12-4
size: few
DNA: TGTGCCAGCAGCGGGGCGGGAGGAGGGACCCAGTACTTC
CDR3: CASSGAGGGTQYF

J: TRBJ2-7
D: TRBD2
V: TRBV14
size: .
DNA: TGTGCCAGCAGCCATTACGGGACTAGCGGAGAGCAGTACTTC
CDR3: CASSHYGTSGEQYF

J: TRBJ1-6
D: .
V: TRBV10-3
size: many
DNA: TGTGCCATCAGTTTGGGCCAGGTAAATTCACCCCTCCACTTT
CDR3: CAISLGQVNSPLHF

J: TRBJ1-1
D: TRBD1
V: TRBV19
size: few
DNA: TGTGCCAGTATTTCAGACAGGGGCCCCACTGAAGCTTTCTTT
CDR3: CASISDRGPTEAFF

J: TRBJ1-4
D: .
V: TRBV20-1
size: few
DNA: TGCAGTGCTAGAGACAGGGTTGCTAATGAAAAACTGTTTTTT
CDR3: CSARDRVANEKLFF

J: TRBJ1-1
D: TRBD1
V: TRBV2
size: once
DNA: TGTGCCAGCAGTGCGACAGGGCTCACTGAAGCTTTCTTT
CDR3: CASSATGLTEAFF

J: TRBJ2-7
D: .
V: TRBV7-2
size: few
DNA: TGTGCCAGCAGCTTAGGGTACAGCGAGAGGTACGAGCAGTACTTC
CDR3: CASSLGYSERYEQYF

J: TRBJ1-1
D: .
V: TRBV25-1
size: .
DNA: TGTGCTAGAGTTCAGGCCACGAGGACTGAAGCTTTCTTT
CDR3: CARVQATRTEAFF

J: TRBJ1-6
D: .
V: TRBV12-3/TRBV12-4
size: once
DNA: TGTGCCAGCAGTTTAGTGGGGGTAGCTTCACCCCTCCACTTT
CDR3: CASSLVGVASPLHF

J: TRBJ1-4
D: .
V: TRBV29-1
size: .
DNA: TGCAGCGTTGGACAGAGTAATGAAAAACTGTTTTTT
CDR3: CSVGQSNEKLFF

J: TRBJ1-5
D: .
V: TRBV12-3/TRBV12-4
size: .
DNA: TGTGCCAGCTCCCCCTCGGGGCGTAGCAATCAGCCCCAGCATTTT
CDR3: CASSPSGRSNQPQHF

J: TRBJ1-1
D: TRBD1
V: TRBV2
size: .
DNA: TGTGCCAGCAGTTTATCCAACAGGGGGCACACTGAAGCTTTCTTT
CDR3: CASSLSNRGHTEAFF

J: TRBJ2-6
D: .
V: TRBV7-9
size: few
DNA: TGTGCCCGTTTGGACAGACCCTCTGGGGCCAACGTCCTGACTTTC
CDR3: CARLDRPSGANVLTF

J: TRBJ2-7
D: .
V: TRBV29-1
size: few
DNA: TGCAGCGTTGAAGAATTCGTCAGCTACGAGCAGTACTTC
CDR3: CSVEEFVSYEQYF

J: TRBJ2-7
D: TRBD1
V: TRBV11-1
size: .
DNA: TGTGCCAGCAGCCAGTGGACAGGGGGAAACGAGCAGTACTTC
CDR3: CASSQWTGGNEQYF

J: TRBJ2-5
D: .
V: TRBV20-1
size: many
DNA: TGCAGTGCACGGAGGACAGATCGGGGAGAGACCCAGTACTTC
CDR3: CSARRTDRGETQYF

J: TRBJ2-2
D: TRBD2
V: TRBV7-9
size: once
DNA: TGTGCCAGCAGTCCCGGGACTAGCGGGGGGGCCGGGGAGCTGTTTTTT
CDR3: CASSPGTSGGAGELFF

J: TRBJ1-1
D: .
V: TRBV12-3/TRBV12-4
size: many
DNA: TGTGCCAGCAGACCGAGGAACACTGAAGCTTTCTTT
CDR3: CASRPRNTEAFF

J: TRBJ2-5
D: .
V: TRBV29-1
size: .
DNA: TGCAGCTTGGACGTTTGGGAGACCCAGTACTTC
CDR3: CSLDVWETQYF

J: TRBJ2-7
D: .
V: TRBV14
size: few
DNA: TGTGCCAGCAGCCAAGAGAGGCGAAGCGAGCAGTACTTC
CDR3: CASSQERRSEQYF

J: TRBJ1-1
D: TRBD1
V: TRBV20-1
size: .
DNA: TGCAGTGCGCTGACAGGGGATGGTCACACTGAAGCTTTCTTT
CDR3: CSALTGDGHTEAFF

J: TRBJ1-3
D: .
V: TRBV6-1
size: few
DNA: TGTGCCAGCGTTCCCGACGCGATCAGCTCTGGAAACACCATATATTTT
CDR3: CASVPDAISSGNTIYF

J: TRBJ1-2
D: TRBD1
V: TRBV2
size: few
DNA: TGTGCCAGCAGTTACGAGGGACAGACTTATGGCTACACCTTC
CDR3: CASSYEGQTYGYTF

J: TRBJ2-3
D: TRBD2
V: TRBV10-2
size: .
DNA: TGCGCCAGCAGTGAGGGAGGGACTAGCGGGGTCACAGATACGCAGTATTTT
CDR3: CASSEGGTSGVTDTQYF

J: TRBJ1-1
D: .
V: TRBV6-1
size: .
DNA: TGTGCCAGCAGTGAAGCGCGGGTCCCGGGTGAAGCTTTCTTT
CDR3: CASSEARVPGEAFF

J: TRBJ2-5
D: .
V: TRBV2
size: few
DNA: TGTGCCAGCAGTGAAGCTCTGTCCAGGGGTGGAGAGACCCAGTACTTC
CDR3: CASSEALSRGGETQYF

J: TRBJ2-7
D: .
V: TRBV2
size: .
DNA: TGTGCCAGCAGTATCTGGGTACAGGGTGACGAGCAGTACTTC
CDR3: CASSIWVQGDEQYF

J: TRBJ1-3
D: .
V: TRBV20-1
size: .
DNA: TGCAGTGCTAGATGGGGTCCGGGAAACACCATATATTTT
CDR3: CSARWGPGNTIYF

J: TRBJ2-7
D: .
V: TRBV29-1
size: .
DNA: TGCAGCGTTGAAGGGGCCGCCTACGAGCAGTACTTC
CDR3: CSVEGAAYEQYF